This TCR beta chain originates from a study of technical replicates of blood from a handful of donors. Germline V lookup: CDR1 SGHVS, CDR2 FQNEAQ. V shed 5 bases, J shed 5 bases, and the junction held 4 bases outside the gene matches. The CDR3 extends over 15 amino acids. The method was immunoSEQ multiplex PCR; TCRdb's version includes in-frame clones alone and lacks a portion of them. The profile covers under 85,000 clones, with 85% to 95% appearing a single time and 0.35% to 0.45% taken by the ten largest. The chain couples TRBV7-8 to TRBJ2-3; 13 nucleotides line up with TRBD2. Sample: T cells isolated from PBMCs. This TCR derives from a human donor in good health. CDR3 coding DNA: TGTGCCAGCAGCGGTGGACTAGCGGGAGTAGATACGCAGTATTTT. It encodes CASSGGLAGVDTQYF.